The next 18 T cell receptor beta chains were all read from a single sample in a study of vaccination and CD4 T cells after COVID-19. Time point given: late sampling 161 to 241 days after vaccination in a few convalescent patients. TCRdb ran MiXCR on the PCR reads and lists one entry per CDR3 protein. The sample holds 25,000 to 35,000 distinct CDR3 sequences, 49% seen once. Sequenced material: CD4+ T cells from blood, taken about 7 months after SARS-CoV-2 vaccination. All receptors derive from a human donor who had recovered from COVID-19.

The chain employs TRBV28 and TRBJ2-3; either TRBD1 or TRBD2 may fit D (7 bases each). From germline, CDR1 is MDHEN and CDR2 SYDVKM. This CDR3 is 15 amino acids long. Trimming shortened V by 6 bases and J by 7 bases, and 20 bases separated the two germline ends. The DNA for the CDR3 is TGTGCCAGCAGCACTCCAGGGGGAGGGCCGAATACGCAGTATTTT. Protein product: CASSTPGGGPNTQYF. The full variable domain, in which reference TRBV28 and TRBJ2-3 provide the parts outside the CDR3, is DVKVTQSSRYLVKRTGEKVFLECVQDMDHENMFWYRQDPGLGLRLIYFSYDVKMKEKGDIPEGYSVSREKKERFSLILESASTNQTSMYLCASSTPGGGPNTQYFGPGTRLTVL.

This rearrangement joins TRBV4-2 to TRBJ2-3; no definite D call. Trimming left V 4 bases short and J 2 bases short, with 13 bases between. The CDR3 is 15 residues long. Germline values: CDR1 LGHNA, CDR2 YNFKEQ. Here the CDR3 reads CASSPKLSDTDTQYF. The CDR3 bases are TGTGCCAGCAGCCCGAAACTGTCCGACACAGATACGCAGTATTTT.

This clonotype was counted between two and nine times. This chain links TRBV20-1 with TRBJ2-3; 8 nucleotides match TRBD2. Germline lookup yields CDR1 DFQATT and CDR2 SNEGSKA (reference sequence). The CDR3 sequence is 19 residues long. The V and J ends lost 5 bases and 5 bases, in that order; junction bases with no gene match: 24. In DNA form, the CDR3 reads TGCAGTGCTTACATATCCCGCTTTGGGGGACTAGTAGTCGGAGATACGCAGTATTTT. Translating gives CSAYISRFGGLVVGDTQYF.

This sequence joins TRBV20-1 and TRBJ2-1; D assignment may be TRBD1 or TRBD2 (5 bases each). Trimming took off 5 bases at V and 0 bases at J, with 23 bases between the two ends. Germline CDR1 DFQATT, CDR2 SNEGSKA (reference sequence). The CDR3 spans 18 residues. CDR3 sequence (DNA): TGCAGTGCTCCAAAGGTTGGTTCAGGGCGGGCCTCCTACAATGAGCAGTTCTTC. It yields the protein CSAPKVGSGRASYNEQFF.

V is TRBV27 and J is TRBJ1-6; weak D call: TRBD1 (6 bases). The germline gives CDR1 MNHEY, CDR2 SMNVEV (reference sequence). Trimming shortened V by 2 bases and J by 6 bases, and 11 bases separated the two germline ends. CDR3 length equals 15 residues. The chain's CDR3 is CASSLLGQLNSPLHF. The CDR3 nucleotides are TGTGCCAGCAGTTTACTAGGACAGCTTAATTCACCCCTCCACTTT.

This chain connects TRBV6-2 or TRBV6-3 to TRBJ2-7; D might be TRBD1 or TRBD2, each matching 5 bases. V was clipped by 5 bases and J by 7 bases, with 18 bases between them. CDR3 length: 14 amino acids. Looked up from germline, CDR1 is MNHEY and CDR2 is SVGEGT. DNA for the CDR3: TGTGCCAGCAGTCCCTGGGACGGACGCTTAGAGCAGTACTTC. Protein sequence: CASSPWDGRLEQYF.

The chain carries TRBV6-1 and TRBJ1-2; D is uncertain. Germline-derived CDR1 and CDR2 are MNHNS and SASEGT. V was shortened by 1 base and J by 4 bases, with 10 bases between the two germline ends. The CDR3 runs to 14 residues. The chain's CDR3 is CASSEVPSPYGYTF. Written as DNA, the CDR3 is TGTGCCAGCAGTGAAGTTCCGTCCCCCTATGGCTACACCTTC.

V usage is TRBV6-1 and J usage is TRBJ2-3; 11 nucleotides agree with TRBD2. The V gene end was trimmed by 9 bases and the J gene end by 4 bases; junction bases not matched to a gene: 6. CDR1 is MNHNS and CDR2 is SASEGT in the germline V gene. The CDR3 totals 14 residues. Here the CDR3 reads CARKLAGDPDTQYF. CDR3 coding DNA: TGTGCCAGGAAACTAGCGGGAGACCCAGATACGCAGTATTTT.

The CDR3 DNA follows: TGTGCCAGCAGCTGGGTCAACACAGATACGCAGTATTTT. This encodes CASSWVNTDTQYF. V is TRBV7-3 and J is TRBJ2-3; D gene uncertain. Germline CDR1 SGHTA, CDR2 FQGTGA. The CDR3 extends over 13 amino acids. V was pared by 4 bases and J by 2 bases, with 7 bases between.

The rearrangement joins TRBV29-1 to TRBJ1-1; D might be TRBD1 (5 bases). Deletions cut 0 bases from V and 9 bases from J, with 14 bases between. This CDR3 spans 13 amino acids. Per the germline V gene, CDR1 is SQVTM and CDR2 is ANQGSEA. The CDR3 DNA reads as TGCAGCGTTGAAGAGGATACAGGCGTAAAAGCTTTCTTT. Protein: CSVEEDTGVKAFF.

This clonotype turned up a few times. The chain carries TRBV10-3 and TRBJ2-7, with TRBD1 identical over 12 bases. Losses at the gene ends were 7 bases for V and 4 bases for J; bases not matched to a gene: 8. The length of the CDR3 is 15 residues. CDR1 and CDR2 from the germline V gene are ENHRY and SYGVKD. CDR3 loop: CAINHPGQGAYEQYF. The CDR3 bases are TGTGCCATCAACCACCCGGGACAGGGGGCATACGAGCAGTACTTC.

Only a few counts were recorded for this clonotype. The chain uses TRBV6-1 and TRBJ1-1; 11 nucleotides match TRBD1. V lost 4 bases to trimming and J lost 4 bases; unmatched junction nucleotides: 5. Looked up from germline, CDR1 is MNHNS and CDR2 is SASEGT. The CDR3 consists of 15 residues. Here the CDR3 DNA reads TGTGCCAGCAGTGCTTCCGGGACAGGGGGCACTGAAGCTTTCTTT. The encoded protein is CASSASGTGGTEAFF.

The chain combines TRBV6-5 with TRBJ1-1; 7 bases match TRBD1. The germline gives CDR1 MNHEY, CDR2 SVGAGI. This CDR3 spans 16 amino acids. The J segment lost 0 bases and the V segment lost 4 bases, leaving 8 bases of the junction unmatched. The DNA for the CDR3 is TGTGCCAGCAGTTCAATAAGACAGGGCTTGAACACTGAAGCTTTCTTT. It specifies CASSSIRQGLNTEAFF.

This clonotype was observed a few times. The chain uses TRBV20-1 and TRBJ2-3, with 15 bases matching TRBD2. V lost 1 base and J lost 2; bases outside the gene matches: 7. The CDR3 loop spans 18 amino acids. Germline CDR1 reads DFQATT; CDR2 reads SNEGSKA (reference sequence). This chain's CDR3 is CSARVGLAGGLTTDTQYF. CDR3 coding DNA: TGCAGTGCTAGAGTCGGACTAGCGGGAGGGCTCACCACAGATACGCAGTATTTT.

This clonotype has just a few counts. In DNA form, the CDR3 reads TGTGCCAGCAGCTTAGCGCAAGGGGGCCGAGTGGGGTTCTTC. The encoded protein is CASSLAQGGRVGFF. This chain uses TRBV7-8 with TRBJ2-1; 7 bases fit TRBD1. CDR1 is SGHVS, CDR2 FQNEAQ, per germline. The CDR3 contains 14 residues. Trimming cost V 0 bases and J 15 bases; bases outside gene matches: 11.

In this sample, this clonotype turned up once. The chain links TRBV6-2 or TRBV6-3 to TRBJ2-1, with 7 bases lining up with TRBD2. Germline V CDR1 and CDR2: MNHEY, SVGEGT. The junction had 12 bases not matched to a gene; V was cut back by 6 bases and J by 4 bases. This CDR3 is built from 16 residues. CDR3 region: CASRTHASGLYNEQFF. The CDR3 DNA reads TGTGCCAGCAGAACCCATGCTAGCGGCCTTTACAATGAGCAGTTCTTC.

This clonotype was counted a single time. The chain links TRBV27 to TRBJ2-1; TRBD2 aligns across 7 bases. Germline V gene lookup returns CDR1 MNHEY and CDR2 SMNVEV (reference sequence). Unmatched junction bases numbered 14, after V lost 5 bases and J lost 16 bases. The CDR3 is 13 amino acids. The CDR3 DNA reads as TGTGCCAGCAGTGTCGGCGGGAGCGCCAGTTGTTTCTTC. It encodes CASSVGGSASCFF.

As concerns this clonotype: One end of the junction varies from germline; a read error may be responsible. This rearrangement joins TRBV7-7 to TRBJ2-2; no reliable D call. The CDR3 totals 14 residues. Germline-derived CDR1 and CDR2 are SSHAT and FNYEAQ (reference sequence). This CDR3 reads CASSLDLGTGELFF. The CDR3 DNA is TGTGCTAGCAGCTTAGACTTGGGGACCGGGGAGCTGTTTTTT.